This T cell receptor beta chain came from a study of OX40 agonist ivuxolimab in advanced cancers. About the study: An anti-OX40 (CD134) antibody with agonistic activity, ivuxolimab, was administered to patients. Findings of the study overall: CD4+ T cells averaged fewer expanded clones than CD8+ T cells.

To note about this clone: Its antigen remains unknown.

TCRdb's table, derived via immunoSEQ multiplex PCR, lists solely in-frame clones and lacks some. The sample contains around 56,000 clones, roughly 88% of which appear only once. This CDR3 spans 18 amino acids. Per germline, CDR1 MDHEN and CDR2 SYDVKM. After removal of 3 bases from V and 0 bases from J, the junction contained 8 bases not matched to a gene. With baseline, cycle 4 day 1, and cycle 7 day 1 as timepoints, blood was sampled. Sequencing used CD4+ or CD8+ T cells sorted from blood, obtained in a trial of the OX40 agonist ivuxolimab. This receptor was identified in an adult with an advanced solid tumor such as melanoma, head and neck, liver or kidney cancer. The V gene is TRBV28, the J gene TRBJ2-1, with TRBD2 identical over 10 bases. CDR3 sequence (DNA): TGTGCCAGCAGTTTCAGATGGCTAGCGGGAGTCTCCTACAATGAGCAGTTCTTC. Residues: CASSFRWLAGVSYNEQFF.